The TCR beta chain described here comes from a study of T cell repertoires in ileal Crohn's disease. Points from the study as a whole: All patients with clonality above 26.8% had endoscopic recurrence.

Details on this clone: Antigen: not known.

V was trimmed by 4 bases and J by 4 bases, leaving 10 bases between them. CDR1 and CDR2 (germline): LGHNA, YNFKEQ. This CDR3 is 13 amino acids long. The repertoire was sequenced with immunoSEQ multiplex PCR; TCRdb's copy has only in-frame clones and lacks some. The sample lists some 6,700 clones, approximately 86% occurring once. This chain links TRBV4-2 with TRBJ1-2; D ambiguous. The TCR comes from an adult with Crohn's disease. The sample taken for sequencing was ileal tissue. CDR3 amino acids: CASSPTGFYGYTF. The CDR3 nucleotides read TGTGCCAGCAGCCCAACGGGATTCTATGGCTACACCTTC.